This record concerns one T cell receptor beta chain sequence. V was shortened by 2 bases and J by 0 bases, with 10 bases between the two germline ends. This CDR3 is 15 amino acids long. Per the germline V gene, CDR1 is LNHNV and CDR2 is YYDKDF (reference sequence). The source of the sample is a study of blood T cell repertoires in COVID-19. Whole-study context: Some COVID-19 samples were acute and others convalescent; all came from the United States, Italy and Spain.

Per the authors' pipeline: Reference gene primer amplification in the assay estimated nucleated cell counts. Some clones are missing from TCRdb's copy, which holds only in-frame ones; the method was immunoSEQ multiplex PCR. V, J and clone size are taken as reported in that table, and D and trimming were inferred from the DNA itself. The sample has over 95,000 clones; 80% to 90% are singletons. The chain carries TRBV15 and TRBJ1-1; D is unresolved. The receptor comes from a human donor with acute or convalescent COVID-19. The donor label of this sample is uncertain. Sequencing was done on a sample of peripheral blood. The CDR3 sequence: CATSRQSALNTEAFF. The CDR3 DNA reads TGTGCCACCAGCAGACAGAGCGCCCTGAACACTGAAGCTTTCTTT.